These 29 T cell receptor beta chains were all obtained from the same sample, sequenced in a study of low-dose radiotherapy and immunotherapy resistance in tumors (dated by TCRdb to about 2022). Instrument on record: Illumina HiSeq 2500. Superscript III and a set of TRAV- and TRBV-specific primers were used to synthesize first-strand cDNA, so that both TCRalpha and TCRbeta chains were covered. TCRs were amplified with Phusion for approximately 18 PCR cycles, with a constant-region primer paired with the adapter attached to the V primers. The public reads were reprocessed in TCRdb via fastp at Q25 and MiXCR, keeping in-frame beta chains. Each CDR3 protein gets just one entry, which takes the most common genes and DNA from the rows behind it. This sample gives some 71,000 distinct CDR3 sequences in total; roughly 31% of them show up just once. The ten biggest clones cover around 10% of the sample. The time point label corresponds to: before trial treatment.

This specimen was PBMCs, taken before treatment. These receptor sequences come from a female donor with ovarian cancer.

A few counts support this clonotype. The rearrangement links TRBV6-1 to TRBJ2-5; no reliable D call. V was shortened by 3 bases and J by 5 bases, with 7 bases between the two germline ends. The germline V gene encodes CDR1 MNHNS and CDR2 SASEGT. The CDR3 runs 12 residues. CDR3 residues: CASSEIWETQYF. Here the CDR3 DNA reads TGTGCCAGCAGTGAGATTTGGGAGACCCAGTACTTC.

This clonotype came up a few times. The chain has TRBV5-4 and TRBJ2-1; D may be TRBD1 or TRBD2 (5 bases each). The CDR3 loop spans 16 amino acids. The germline V gene encodes CDR1 SGHNT and CDR2 YYREEE (reference sequence). V lost 0 bases and J lost 1, with 11 bases in between. CDR3 sequence: CASSLGDPASYNEQFF. The CDR3 bases are TGTGCCAGCAGCTTGGGGGACCCCGCTTCCTACAATGAGCAGTTCTTC.

This clonotype was detected many times. The rearrangement uses TRBV3-1 and TRBJ2-7; either TRBD1 or TRBD2 may supply D (6 bases each). The CDR3 spans 15 residues. V lost 4 bases and J lost 5, with 18 bases in between. The V gene's germline CDR1 is LGHDT and CDR2 YNNKEL (reference sequence). The CDR3 DNA sequence: TGTGCCAGCAGCCGCCACAGACCCGGGGGCGACGAGCAGTACTTC. This gives the protein CASSRHRPGGDEQYF.

The chain has TRBV7-2 and TRBJ2-3, with D unclear. CDR1 and CDR2 (germline): SGHTA, FQGNSA. There are 13 residues in the CDR3. V lost 2 bases to trimming and J lost 4 bases, with 7 bases between them. CDR3 coding DNA: TGTGCCAGCAGCTTACTAGTTGCAGATACGCAGTATTTT. Protein product: CASSLLVADTQYF.

This clonotype has more than one count but fewer than ten. This sequence joins TRBV28 and TRBJ2-7; 11 nucleotides match TRBD1. CDR3 size: 13 residues. From germline, CDR1 is MDHEN and CDR2 SYDVKM. With 9 bases clipped from V and 10 bases from J, the junction kept 11 bases outside the gene matches. The CDR3 DNA is TGTGCCAGGGAGGAGGCCGGGACAGGGGGTCAGTACTTC. Translated: CAREEAGTGGQYF.

V and J are TRBV6-1 and TRBJ1-1; TRBD1 matches at 8 bases. The ends lost 3 bases at V and 1 base at J; junction bases unmatched: 4. This CDR3 region has 15 residues. The germline V gene encodes CDR1 MNHNS and CDR2 SASEGT. CDR3 sequence: CASSDSGTGNTEAFF. DNA for the CDR3: TGTGCCAGCAGTGACTCCGGGACAGGGAACACTGAAGCTTTCTTT.

The chain combines TRBV5-1 with TRBJ2-7; 8 nucleotides agree with TRBD1. There are 14 residues in the CDR3. CDR1 SGHRS and CDR2 YFSETQ come from the germline V gene. With 6 bases clipped from V and 3 bases from J, the junction kept 8 bases outside the gene matches. CDR3 DNA: TGCGCCAGCACCAGGGACAGGAGCGGCTACGAGCAGTACTTC. Translating gives CASTRDRSGYEQYF.

The V call is TRBV6-8, the J call TRBJ1-1; D remains unclear. The V end was cut by 6 bases, the J end by 2 bases, with 19 bases between. The CDR3 covers 16 residues. Per the germline V gene, CDR1 is MNHGY and CDR2 is SAAAGT. The CDR3 coding sequence is TGTGCCAGCAGGAGGTCACACACGGGAACAAACACTGAAGCTTTCTTT. This encodes CASRRSHTGTNTEAFF.

A few counts support this clonotype. This sequence joins TRBV5-1 and TRBJ2-1; 8 bases line up with TRBD2. Germline values: CDR1 SGHRS, CDR2 YFSETQ. V shed 4 bases and J 9 bases; nucleotides not matched to a gene: 6. The CDR3 contains 13 residues. This chain's CDR3 is CASSLQLAVEQFF. In DNA, the CDR3 is TGCGCCAGCAGCCTTCAACTAGCGGTTGAGCAGTTCTTC.

The chain employs TRBV5-8 and TRBJ1-2; 7 bases fit TRBD1. The CDR3 is 15 residues long. Germline V gives CDR1 SGHTS, CDR2 YDEGEE. V trimming: 5 bases; J trimming: 7 bases; junction bases outside the gene matches: 14. CDR3 sequence (DNA): TGTGCCAGCAGTTCGGAGGGGAGGGGGCTTCGTGGCTACACCTTC. It translates to CASSSEGRGLRGYTF.

This clonotype turned up a few times. The V and J genes are TRBV2 and TRBJ2-5; the D gene is possibly TRBD2 (5 bases). V lost 5 bases to trimming and J lost 2 bases, with 21 bases between them. There are 17 residues in the CDR3. CDR1 and CDR2 from the germline V gene are SNHLY and FYNNEI. CDR3 bases: TGTGCCAGCAGTCCCCCCTGGCTAGCAGAAGGACAAGAGACCCAGTACTTC. The encoded protein is CASSPPWLAEGQETQYF.

This clonotype has at least ten counts. In nucleotides, the CDR3 is TGTGCCAGCAGCCGTAGGATAGCGGCTACCGGGGAGCTGTTTTTT. Its protein product is CASSRRIAATGELFF. J is TRBJ2-2 and V is TRBV7-6; D may be TRBD2 (6 bases). The V and J ends lost 5 bases and 5 bases respectively, with 15 bases between them. The CDR3 is 15 amino acids. Germline values: CDR1 SGHVS, CDR2 FNYEAQ.

The count of this clonotype is one. With a far larger clone one base away, a read error is the likely cause. The rearrangement joins TRBV20-1 to TRBJ2-5, with TRBD2 identical over 12 bases. This CDR3 has 14 amino acids. V lost 6 bases to trimming and J lost 11 bases; unmatched junction nucleotides: 13. Germline-derived CDR1 and CDR2 are DFQATT and SNEGSKA (reference sequence). CDR3 sequence reads: CSASSSGRADKQYF. DNA of the CDR3: TGCAGTGCCTCCTCTAGCGGGAGGGCCGACAAGCAGTACTTC.

There are many counts of this clonotype. J is TRBJ2-1 and V is TRBV29-1; 11 nucleotides line up with TRBD2. This CDR3 region has 14 residues. V lost 7 bases and J lost 3; bases outside the gene matches: 5. CDR1 SQVTM and CDR2 ANQGSEA come from the germline V gene. The CDR3 nucleotides are TGCAGCGCCGCGGGACTAGCGGTCTACAATGAGCAGTTCTTC. Translated, it gives CSAAGLAVYNEQFF.

This clonotype appeared many times. The chain employs TRBV7-3 and TRBJ2-6; D is ambiguous. V was pared by 4 bases and J by 0 bases, with 1 base between. The germline gives CDR1 SGHTA, CDR2 FQGTGA. The CDR3 contains 13 residues. CDR3 nucleotide sequence: TGTGCCAGCAGCTCCTCTGGGGCCAACGTCCTGACTTTC. It specifies CASSSSGANVLTF.

This clonotype was found many times. The chain's CDR3 is CASRGVRGSSYEQYF. Here the CDR3 DNA reads TGTGCCAGCAGGGGGGTACGGGGAAGCTCCTACGAGCAGTACTTC. The chain carries TRBV27 and TRBJ2-7; D might be TRBD1 or TRBD2, each matching 5 bases. V lost 6 bases to trimming and J lost 0 bases, with 15 bases between them. From germline, CDR1 is MNHEY and CDR2 SMNVEV (reference sequence). The CDR3 consists of 15 residues.

This clonotype was counted ten times or more. V and J are TRBV9 and TRBJ2-7, with a possible D match to TRBD2 (6 bases). Germline V CDR1 and CDR2: SGDLS, YYNGEE. Trimming stripped 4 bases from V and 4 bases from J, with 27 bases between. The CDR3 covers 18 residues. In nucleotides, the CDR3 is TGTGCCAGCAGCACTCCAACTTCAGGGACTTCCGATCCGTACGAGCAGTACTTC. It yields the protein CASSTPTSGTSDPYEQYF.

CDR3 in amino acids: CASTTGPNQPQHF. The CDR3 DNA reads TGCGCCAGCACTACAGGCCCGAATCAGCCCCAGCATTTT. The chain employs TRBV5-1 and TRBJ1-5; possibly TRBD1 for D (5 bases). Germline values: CDR1 SGHRS, CDR2 YFSETQ. This CDR3 is built from 13 residues. Trimming removed 6 bases from V and 4 bases from J, with 11 bases in between. The variable domain in full, with the rest retrieved from reference TRBV5-1 and TRBJ1-5, is KAGVTQTPRYLIKTRGQQVTLSCSPISGHRSVSWYQQTPGQGLQFLFEYFSETQRNKGNFPGRFSGRQFSNSRSEMNVSTLELGDSALYLCASTTGPNQPQHFGDGTRLSIL.

Many counts were recorded for this clonotype. V is TRBV4-1 and J is TRBJ1-2; 10 nucleotides line up with TRBD1. With 3 bases clipped from V and 8 bases from J, the junction kept 9 bases outside the gene matches. Germline loops: CDR1 MGHRA, CDR2 YSYEKL. The CDR3 has 15 amino acids. The CDR3 bases are TGCGCCAGCAGCCAGGCCGGGACAGGGGCGAGGGGCTACACCTTC. Translated: CASSQAGTGARGYTF.

With regard to this clonotype: This probably arose from a read error, given a far larger clone one base away. The chain employs TRBV13 and TRBJ1-5, with D possibly being TRBD1 (5 bases). CDR3 length: 17 residues. Germline V gene lookup returns CDR1 PRHDT and CDR2 FYEKMQ (reference sequence). CDR3 region: CASSEARGVGRNQPHHF. In DNA form, the CDR3 reads TGTGCCAGCAGTGAAGCGCGGGGGGTCGGGCGCAATCAGCCCCATCATTTT.

A few counts support this clonotype. This chain uses TRBV27 with TRBJ2-1; D tentatively reads TRBD1 or TRBD2 (6 bases each). CDR3 length: 19 amino acids. Per the germline V gene, CDR1 is MNHEY and CDR2 is SMNVEV (reference sequence). Between the trimmed V and J ends, which lost 3 bases and 1 base, there was a span of 22 bases. The CDR3 DNA sequence: TGTGCCAGCAGTTTCGGGGGCGCGTCGACTCACGGGTCCTACAATGAGCAGTTCTTC. Translation gives CASSFGGASTHGSYNEQFF.

This clonotype was observed at least ten times. This chain links TRBV7-3 with TRBJ1-3; no clear D. Trimming took off 1 base at V and 8 bases at J, with 9 bases between the two ends. CDR1 is SGHTA and CDR2 is FQGTGA in the germline V gene. The CDR3 totals 13 residues. In nucleotides, the CDR3 is TGTGCCAGCAGCTTAAACCGGGGTGACACCATATATTTT. Translation: CASSLNRGDTIYF.

This clonotype was picked up many times. V gene TRBV12-3 or TRBV12-4 combines with J gene TRBJ1-5; D remains ambiguous. CDR3 length equals 16 residues. Trimming pared 5 bases from V and 5 bases from J, leaving 19 bases between. CDR3 coding DNA: TGTGCCAGCAGTCCCCCGACGGTAAGGGCTTATCAGCCCCAGCATTTT. Protein sequence: CASSPPTVRAYQPQHF.

Many counts were recorded for this clonotype. This chain connects TRBV20-1 to TRBJ2-7; 9 bases map to TRBD1. CDR1 and CDR2 from the germline V gene are DFQATT and SNEGSKA (reference sequence). The V gene end was trimmed by 7 bases and the J gene end by 5 bases; junction bases not matched to a gene: 15. The CDR3 spans 15 residues. CDR3 sequence (DNA): TGCAGTGTACCTGTGACACAGGGGGCATTCCACGAGCAGTACTTC. Its translation: CSVPVTQGAFHEQYF.

A remark on this clonotype: A far larger clone is just one base off, so this is likely a read error. The chain employs TRBV5-4 and TRBJ2-4; TRBD1 is a possible D gene (6 bases). This CDR3 has 16 amino acids. Germline loops: CDR1 SGHNT, CDR2 YYREEE (reference sequence). The V and J ends lost 4 bases and 6 bases respectively, with 20 bases between them. CDR3: CASSPGQSSWGNIQYF. CDR3 bases: TGTGCCAGCAGCCCTGGACAGTCGTCCTGGGGAAACATTCAGTACTTC. Complete variable domain (other parts from reference TRBV5-4 and TRBJ2-4): ETGVTQSPTHLIKTRGQQVTLRCSSQSGHNTVSWYQQALGQGPQFIFQYYREEENGRGNFPPRFSGLQFPNYSSELNVNALELDDSALYLCASSPGQSSWGNIQYFGAGTRLSVL.

The chain combines TRBV28 with TRBJ2-1; D not resolved. Trimming took off 5 bases at V and 0 bases at J, with 11 bases between the two ends. This CDR3 contains 15 residues. Germline-derived CDR1 and CDR2 are MDHEN and SYDVKM. CDR3 nucleotide sequence: TGTGCCAGCAGTCCCTCCCGTGACTCCTACAATGAGCAGTTCTTC. It translates to CASSPSRDSYNEQFF.

This clonotype was observed at least ten times. This rearrangement joins TRBV30 to TRBJ1-1; no clear D. Trimming removed 2 bases at V and 1 base at J, with 11 bases between. The CDR3 loop spans 14 amino acids. Germline-derived CDR1 and CDR2 are GTSNPN and SVGIG (reference sequence). This chain's CDR3 is CAWSRVSGNTEAFF. The CDR3 coding sequence is TGTGCCTGGAGTCGGGTATCGGGGAACACTGAAGCTTTCTTT.

To note about this clonotype: A read error is the likely source, as a far larger clone sits one nucleotide away. This chain connects TRBV10-2 to TRBJ2-5; 7 positions match TRBD2. Germline trimming cut 6 bases from V and 11 bases from J; bases unmatched to any gene: 18. Germline V lookup: CDR1 WSHSY, CDR2 SAAADI. The CDR3 contains 15 residues. The chain's CDR3 is CASRIAGRTYNEQYF. The CDR3 DNA reads as TGCGCCAGCAGGATAGCGGGTAGGACCTACAATGAGCAGTACTTC.

This clonotype was recorded many times. The chain uses TRBV2 and TRBJ2-1, with TRBD1 as a possible D gene (6 bases). The CDR3 runs 14 residues. Germline V CDR1 and CDR2: SNHLY, FYNNEI. V shed 6 bases and J shed 2 bases, with 11 bases lying between them. The CDR3 here is CASSGDRPYNEQFF. DNA of the CDR3: TGTGCCAGCAGCGGCGACAGGCCCTACAATGAGCAGTTCTTC.